The clone carrying this T cell receptor beta chain was detected only once. A single record per CDR3 protein comes from TCRdb applying MiXCR to the reads. Of 300,000 or so distinct CDR3 sequences in the sample, roughly a tenth are singletons; the top ten hold approximately 2.4%. The data originate from a study of T cell repertoires in cytomegalovirus infection. Background on the study: It was the public TCR beta signatures that indicated both CMV infection and matching HLA type.

Looked up from germline, CDR1 is DFQATT and CDR2 is SNEGSKA (reference sequence). The CDR3 runs to 14 residues. V shed 1 base and J shed 3 bases, with 13 bases lying between them. This clonotype originated in a human donor in good health (CMV status not recorded). Some clones in this sample may be carry-over from other donors' samples. This chain joins TRBV20-1 and TRBJ2-7; possibly TRBD1 for D (6 bases). Input material: PBMCs. The CDR3 loop reads CSARGGHLGYEQYF. CDR3 coding DNA: TGCAGTGCTAGAGGGGGACATCTGGGCTACGAGCAGTACTTC.